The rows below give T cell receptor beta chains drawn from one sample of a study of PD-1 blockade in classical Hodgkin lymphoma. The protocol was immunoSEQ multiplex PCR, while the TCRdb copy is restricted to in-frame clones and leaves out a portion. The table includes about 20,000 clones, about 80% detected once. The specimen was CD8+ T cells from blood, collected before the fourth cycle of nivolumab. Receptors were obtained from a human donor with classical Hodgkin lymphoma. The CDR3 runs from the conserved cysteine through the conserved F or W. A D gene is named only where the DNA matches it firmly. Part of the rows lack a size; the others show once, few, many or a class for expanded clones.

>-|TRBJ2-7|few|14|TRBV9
TGTGCCAGCAGCGTAGAGCCAGAAACCTACGAGCAGTACTTC
CASSVEPETYEQYF
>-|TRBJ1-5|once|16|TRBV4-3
TGCGCCAGCAGCCAAGACCGGCACAGCCTCAATCAGCCCCAGCATTTT
CASSQDRHSLNQPQHF
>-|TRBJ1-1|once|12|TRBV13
TGTGCCAGCAGCTTAACACAGCTTGAAGCTTTCTTT
CASSLTQLEAFF
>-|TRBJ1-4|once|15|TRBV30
TGTGCCTGGAGTAGCCTACGGGGAACTAATGAAAAACTGTTTTTT
CAWSSLRGTNEKLFF
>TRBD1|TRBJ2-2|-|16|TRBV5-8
TGTGCCAGCAGCTTGGGGGGGACAGGGCGCACCGGGGAGCTGTTTTTT
CASSLGGTGRTGELFF
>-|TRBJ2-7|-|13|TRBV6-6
TGTGCCAGCAGTTACTCCAGGGGTGGGGAGCAGTACTTC
CASSYSRGGEQYF
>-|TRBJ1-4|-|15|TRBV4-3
TGCGCCAGCAGCCAAGATTGGGCCGATGGGGAAAAACTGTTTTTT
CASSQDWADGEKLFF
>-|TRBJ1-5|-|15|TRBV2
TGTGCCAGCAGTGGCGAGGGGATTAGCAATCAGCCCCAGCATTTT
CASSGEGISNQPQHF
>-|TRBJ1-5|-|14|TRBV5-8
TGTGCCAGCAGCAGCTTCAGCGGGTACCAGCCCCAGCATTTT
CASSSFSGYQPQHF
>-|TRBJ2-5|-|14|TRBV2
TGTGCCAGCAGTGCGGGGGTCTTTCAAGAGACCCAGTACTTC
CASSAGVFQETQYF
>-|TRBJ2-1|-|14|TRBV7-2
TGTGCCAGCAGCTCGCTAGCCAGAGGGGATGAGCAGTTCTTC
CASSSLARGDEQFF
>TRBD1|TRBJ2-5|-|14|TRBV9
TGTGCCAGCAGCGTGACAGGGCTCCAAGAGACCCAGTACTTC
CASSVTGLQETQYF
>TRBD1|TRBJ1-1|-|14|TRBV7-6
TGTGCCAGCAGCTCCCGGGACAGAGAAACTGAAGCTTTCTTT
CASSSRDRETEAFF
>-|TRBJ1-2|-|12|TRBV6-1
TGTGCCAGCAGTGAATCCGGAGTCCCCTACACCTTC
CASSESGVPYTF
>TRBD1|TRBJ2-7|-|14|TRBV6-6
TGTGCCAGCCAGGACAGGGGAAGATTCGACGAGCAGTACTTC
CASQDRGRFDEQYF
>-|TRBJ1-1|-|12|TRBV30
TGTGCCTGGACAGGGTGGGAGTCTGAAGCTTTCTTT
CAWTGWESEAFF
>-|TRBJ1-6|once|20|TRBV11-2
TGTGCCAGCAGCTTAGATCGGGTAGGGCAGTTAGCCAACGTAAAGTCACCCCTCCACTTT
CASSLDRVGQLANVKSPLHF
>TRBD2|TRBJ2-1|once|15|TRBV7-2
TGTGCCAGCAGCTATCTAGCGGGGGGGCCGAATGAGCAGTTCTTC
CASSYLAGGPNEQFF
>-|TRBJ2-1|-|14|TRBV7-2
TGTGCCAGCAGCTTAGAGGGGCGTTGGAATGAGCAGTTCTTC
CASSLEGRWNEQFF
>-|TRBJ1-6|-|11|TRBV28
TGTGCCAGCAGCACATTTTCACCCCTCCACTTT
CASSTFSPLHF
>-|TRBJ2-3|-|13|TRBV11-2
TGTGCCAGCAGCTTAGAGCACACAGATACGCAGTATTTT
CASSLEHTDTQYF